The following is a T cell receptor beta chain sequence with its context. Its antigen remains undetermined. Base-call qualities are not available, and no considerably larger clone is one nucleotide away. The data belong to a study of cytomegalovirus exposure and HLA in healthy donors (dated 2017 in TCRdb). General notes on the study: An earlier analysis of several hundred of the donors reported 250 to 300 Gb of sequence data and 100 million to 140 million unique TCR beta sequences from 150 million to 200 million T cells. Among 398 genotyped donors of the cohort, an average of around 240,000 unique TCR beta nucleotide sequences were sequenced per donor, roughly 20% of them non-productive. To predict cytomegalovirus infection status, the study brought together high-throughput TCR immunosequencing, statistical association of individual TCRs with disease status, and machine learning. The number of typed donors differed by locus: about 620-640 for A, B, C, DRB1 and DQB1; some 500 for DQA1; approximately 600 for DPA1; and about 450 for DPB1. A later analysis re-analyzed previously published TCR beta repertoires from 650 to 800 donors and added high-resolution HLA genotyping to study TCR occurrence patterns. Donor age, sex, ethnicity and CMV serostatus were compiled together with the repertoire data. Several DR-DQ haplotypes were treated as single units for association and clustering because of strong linkage in the cohort. The later analysis used no new phenotypic data to find candidate immune exposures, relying instead on TCR beta sequences and their occurrence across donors. The study profiled the T cell repertoires of about 720 subjects by immunosequencing and related them to cytomegalovirus serostatus. All discovery cohort repertoires had been generated on a single sequencing platform. The study aimed to test whether cataloging public T cell receptors could reveal signatures of past pathogen exposure. Along with the roughly 670-subject first cohort, a separate validation cohort of over a hundred different subjects was used. A later genetic analysis used genome-wide SNP genotypes for about 60% of the roughly 700 donors, treating that subset as a discovery cohort. Of the 398 genotyped donors, approximately 80% fell in the genetic ancestry cluster associated with self-reported Caucasian donors. HLA typing included class I and class II loci at four-digit resolution. To decide whether each TCR beta V gene segment behaved as functional or pseudogenic, an earlier analysis of some 540 of the donors relied on high-throughput TCR beta sequencing. An early release covering roughly 600 HLA-typed donors comprised about 320 gigabases of sequencing data and some 79 million unique TCR sequences.

The cohort consisted of more than 650 healthy bone marrow donors. At the time of sampling, all cohort members were nominally healthy, though unrecorded immune exposures were likely present. The donor tested CMV seronegative, placing the donor among the 300 to 450 seronegative members of the cohort. Each donor provided a peripheral blood sample, and peripheral blood mononuclear cells were used for TCR beta sequencing. The Qiagen DNeasy Blood Extraction Kit was used to extract genomic DNA from the blood cell samples. Overall results and qualifications from the work: Because the 87-base-pair reads could not distinguish some IMGT-functional V segments, including TRBV6-2 and TRBV6-3, those segments were excluded. According to a later analysis, most CMV-associated TCR beta chains appeared to be HLA-restricted, and the HLA associations seemed to be driven largely by CMV exposure. A further reported finding was that TCR beta sequences accurately predicted the HLA-A and HLA-B alleles for most subjects in the first cohort. This cohort had only TCR beta chains sequenced, and the lack of alpha or paired-chain data limited which features could be detected. Most TCR sequences were observed very rarely across donors, whereas some public TCRs were present in many individuals. Linkage disequilibrium might explain the correlated functional status among segregating V segments, but an unknown experimental factor could not be ruled out. It was suggested by the authors that the approach could potentially be generalized to other disease states and immunological phenotypes. In the study, about 150 TCR beta chains were listed as associated with cytomegalovirus. Specific HLA alleles were associated with around 18,000 TCR beta sequences at a false discovery rate of 0.05 in a later analysis. Roughly uniform sequencing depth across donors was assumed in presence/absence analyses, although this assumption may not hold. Three of the identified cytomegalovirus-associated TCR beta chains were confirmed in vitro to be specific for cytomegalovirus antigens. According to a later genetic analysis, donors in an Asian-associated ancestry cluster had fewer N-insertions in productive TCRs than the approximately 630-donor mean. A cluster of highly shared sequence variants was judged likely to represent a technical artifact of the sequencing pipeline. In a later analysis, HLA-associated TCR beta chains showed more clonal expansion and lower generation probabilities than non-associated chains that were equally common. A later analysis reported that several top co-occurrence clusters appeared linked to parvovirus B19, influenza, CMV and Epstein-Barr virus. Cytomegalovirus status was reported to be diagnosed by the classifier with high specificity and sensitivity in both the original and validation cohorts. Immune exposure information for the cohort was limited to CMV serostatus. V-gene and J-gene trimming of TCR beta chains was associated with a missense DCLRE1C variant in a later genetic analysis, and the association was replicated in an independent cohort. Approximately 16 rarely observed V segments, including chromosome 9 orphons, were excluded from the earlier analysis of almost 600 of the donors because counts were too low. In a later analysis, the rate of TCR association differed among HLA loci, with DRB1 alleles having the most associated TCRs and HLA-C alleles having the fewest. An earlier analysis of approximately 530 of the donors showed that most TCR beta V segments appeared in productive rearrangements either about 87% or about 30% of the time, which broadly matched IMGT annotations. Because some donors lacked HLA typing at each locus, the association tests relied only on the typed subset. When HLA alleles, especially DR and DQ, strongly co-occurred, attributing TCR associations to individual alleles was difficult.

The receptor library was made with the immunoSEQ multiplex PCR assay. A mixture of 60 forward primers for TCR Vbeta segments and 13 reverse primers for TCR Jbeta segments was used in the multiplex PCR. The CDR3 region of rearranged TCR beta genes was amplified from genomic DNA by a multiplex PCR assay. Amplified TCR beta libraries were sequenced as 87-base-pair reads on the Illumina HiSeq System. As for how the authors treated the data: In a later analysis, roughly 80 million unique TCR beta chains were counted across the 500 to 700 repertoires, and roughly 11 million of these chains were shared by at least two donors. Raw reads were error-corrected and collapsed into unique sequences with a nearest-neighbor algorithm that merged closely related sequences to remove PCR and sequencing errors. CDR3 sequences were aligned to IMGT reference sequences to assign V, D and J gene segments. For a sequence to be retained, at least a six-nucleotide match to both a V gene segment and a J gene segment was required. Rearrangements were classified as productive when the CDR3 lacked stop codons and remained in frame with V and J, and all other rearrangements were classified as non-productive. Following IMGT convention, CDR3 was defined as the stretch from the second conserved V-encoded cysteine up to the conserved J-encoded phenylalanine. In an earlier analysis of 587 of the donors, sequences lacking an unambiguous match to a single V gene segment were excluded. In an earlier analysis of some 590 of the donors, V segments were called functional above 56.7% productive rearrangements and were called segregating when the between-donor standard deviation exceeded 5%. A statistical classification framework was built for diagnosing cytomegalovirus status from the catalog of TCR beta chain sequences. V and J gene assignment, in a later analysis, came from comparing TCR nucleotide sequences with IMGT/GENE-DB human TR gene sequences. The TCRdist pipeline was used in a later analysis to assign CDR3 sequences and most-parsimonious VDJ recombination scenarios. In a later analysis, each TCR beta chain was defined by its CDR3 amino acid sequence together with its V-gene family, and reads lacking a unique V-gene family were excluded. A later analysis removed 550 to 650 highly shared, low-generation-probability nucleotide sequences to deal with suspected cross-contamination and a sequencing artifact. A later analysis calculated a clonal expansion index for each public chain from normalized within-repertoire ranks of inferred template counts. In a later analysis, generation probabilities were computed using a VDJ recombination model fitted to out-of-frame rearrangements, and the results were checked against IGoR. A later analysis scored TCR-TCR, TCR-HLA and TCR-CMV co-occurrence with hypergeometric tests, applying a repertoire-size bias correction to TCR pairs. A later analysis estimated false discovery rates by permuting HLA or CMV assignments 20 times. In a later analysis, co-occurring TCRs were grouped using DBSCAN, with TCRdist sequence similarity added in when clustering inside HLA-allele-positive subsets. Co-occurrence clustering excluded repertoires with fewer than 30,000 or more than 120,000 public chains, plus five with anomalous nucleotide sharing. Held by TCRdb, this immuneACCESS table contains in-frame sequences only and omits some clones. Under half of the omission traces to an unresolved V gene where checked; the cause of the rest is unknown. The DNA gave D and trimming, while V, J and clone size come from that table. For this sample there are about 120,000 clones; 55% to 75% appear just once. 3.5% to 4.5% of the sample belongs to the ten largest clones.

Ends trimmed: V by 0 bases, J by 7 bases; bases unmatched to a gene: 9. The germline V gene (reference sequence) provides CDR1 SGHNT and CDR2 YYREEE. The CDR3 runs 16 residues from the cysteine to the phenylalanine. Kept here is only the CDR3 DNA, which spans 48 bases and is read in frame from base 1. The material sequenced was PBMCs. This sequence was found in a man aged 30 to 39 in good health and CMV-seronegative. The V and J genes are TRBV5-4 and TRBJ2-3; 9 middle bases align to TRBD2. The DNA sequence reads TGTGCCAGCAGCTTGGTTGTTGGCGGGGGGGCCTATACGCAGTATTTT. Its coded protein is CASSLVVGGGAYTQYF.